The table lists the clone carrying this TCR beta chain with a few counts. The germline CDR1 and CDR2 sequences are DFQATT and SNEGSKA (reference sequence). This CDR3 is 13 amino acids long. V lost 5 bases and J 2 bases, leaving 12 bases between the germline ends. This sample was included in a study of human T cells and chemical hapten exposure. Looking at the study overall: There were per-sample TCR yield variations, arising mainly from small pooled library volume differences.

The time point is: pre-sensitization, week 0. Documented treatment: therapeutic diphenylcyclopropenone sensitization with weekly scalp DPC. Individual cDNA molecules in this library carried unique molecular identifiers. TCRdb reanalysed the RACE reads using MiXCR and keeps one entry per CDR3 protein. The table records around 350,000 distinct CDR3 sequences, around 5.5% of them present only once. This TCR was sampled from a woman aged 18-29 years with alopecia areata. Some clones in this sample may be carry-over from other donors' samples. The sample in question was whole blood, obtained in connection with sensitization to the hapten diphenylcyclopropenone (DPC). The J gene is TRBJ1-1, the V gene TRBV20-1; D gene ambiguous. The CDR3 protein is CSALVLINTEAFF. In DNA form, the CDR3 reads TGCAGTGCTCTAGTGCTAATTAACACTGAAGCTTTCTTT.